This T cell receptor beta chain was found in a study of OX40 agonist ivuxolimab in advanced cancers. Details on this clone: The antigen remains unidentified.

Produced via immunoSEQ multiplex PCR; TCRdb's table is partial and in-frame only. Of 60,000 to 65,000 clones listed, around 90% are singletons. Study-level results: The study observed clonal expansion of CD4+ and CD8+ blood T cells by week 6 at 0.1 to 3.0 mg/kg.

The specimen comprised CD4+ or CD8+ T cells sorted from blood, sampled in a trial of the OX40 agonist ivuxolimab. This clonotype was obtained from an adult with an advanced solid tumor such as melanoma, head and neck, liver or kidney cancer.

The CDR3 is CSGLSGQGGGKLFF. DNA of the CDR3: TGCAGCGGTTTGTCGGGACAGGGGGGGGGAAAACTGTTTTTT. V is TRBV29-1 and J is TRBJ1-4; the match to TRBD1 covers 11 bases. The germline V gene has CDR1 SQVTM and CDR2 ANQGSEA. The CDR3 totals 14 residues. Germline trimming cut 7 bases from V and 10 bases from J; bases unmatched to any gene: 11.